This T cell receptor (beta chain) came from a study of spatial heterogeneity in lung cancer. From the 5' RACE reads, TCRdb called clonotypes with MiXCR, one entry per CDR3 protein. In the table there are approximately 52,000 distinct CDR3 sequences, less than 6% of which are singletons. This clonotype has more than one count but fewer than ten. Time point: sample taken at primary tumor resection. There were roughly 78 donors, all of them untreated patients with early-stage non-small cell lung cancer. The CDR3 length is 15 residues. CDR1 SGHRS and CDR2 YFSETQ come from the germline V gene. V shed 3 bases, J shed 1 base, and the junction held 4 bases outside the gene matches.

The TCR was taken from a male donor with early-stage non-small cell lung cancer. The sequenced sample was PBMCs, obtained at surgery. This rearrangement joins TRBV5-1 to TRBJ1-2; TRBD1 aligns across 9 bases. The CDR3 DNA reads as TGCGCCAGCAGCTACGGGACAGGGAATAACTATGGCTACACCTTC. This sequence encodes CASSYGTGNNYGYTF.